This is a list of T cell receptor beta chains from one sample in a study of T cells in Graves' hyperthyroidism and ophthalmopathy. TCRdb redid the calling of the multiplex PCR reads with MiXCR, one entry per CDR3 protein. The data contain 200,000 to 250,000 distinct CDR3 sequences, roughly 17% of them seen just once; the ten biggest clones take up approximately 50%. Material for sequencing was blood. These receptors came from a man in his fifties or sixties with Graves' hyperthyroidism. Each CDR3 is given with its conserved first and last residue. The D gene is left open where the match is weak. Size values are once, few and many counts, or a class for expanded clones, and some rows have none.

CDR3 DNA: TGCAGCGTCCGGGACTTCGACGCCTACGAGCAGTACTTC
CDR3 protein: CSVRDFDAYEQYF
clone size: many
J gene: TRBJ2-7
D gene: NA
V gene: TRBV29-1

CDR3 DNA: TGTGCCAGCAGCTTGGTTACTAGCACCGATACGCAGTATTTT
CDR3 protein: CASSLVTSTDTQYF
clone size: many
J gene: TRBJ2-3
D gene: NA
V gene: TRBV7-2

CDR3 DNA: TGTGCCAGCAGTTTAAGGGGACCAAATTCACCCCTCCACTTT
CDR3 protein: CASSLRGPNSPLHF
clone size: few
J gene: TRBJ1-6
D gene: NA
V gene: TRBV12-3/TRBV12-4

CDR3 DNA: TGTGCCAGCGGTCGGGGGCAATACGAGCAGTACTTC
CDR3 protein: CASGRGQYEQYF
clone size: NA
J gene: TRBJ2-7
D gene: NA
V gene: TRBV11-3

CDR3 DNA: TGTGCCAGCGGTAGTGAGGGTGGCTACACCTTC
CDR3 protein: CASGSEGGYTF
clone size: NA
J gene: TRBJ1-2
D gene: NA
V gene: TRBV2

CDR3 DNA: TGTGCCTGGGGTGTACAGGGGATTAATGAAAAACTGTTTTTT
CDR3 protein: CAWGVQGINEKLFF
clone size: NA
J gene: TRBJ1-4
D gene: TRBD1
V gene: TRBV30

CDR3 DNA: TGTGCCAGCAGTTTGAATGTTGAGGCTAACTATGGCTACACCTTC
CDR3 protein: CASSLNVEANYGYTF
clone size: many
J gene: TRBJ1-2
D gene: NA
V gene: TRBV12-3/TRBV12-4

CDR3 DNA: TGTGCCTGGAGTGTAAAACAGGCGAACTCTGGAAACACCATATATTTT
CDR3 protein: CAWSVKQANSGNTIYF
clone size: NA
J gene: TRBJ1-3
D gene: NA
V gene: TRBV30

CDR3 DNA: TGTGCCAGCAGTTACTCGGGCTTCAGGGGTGAGCAGTTCTTC
CDR3 protein: CASSYSGFRGEQFF
clone size: NA
J gene: TRBJ2-1
D gene: NA
V gene: TRBV6-5

CDR3 DNA: TGTGCCAGCAGCCTTACATTGGCGACAGGGAGGAATGGCTACACCTTC
CDR3 protein: CASSLTLATGRNGYTF
clone size: few
J gene: TRBJ1-2
D gene: TRBD1
V gene: TRBV3-1

CDR3 DNA: TGTGCCAGCAATGAAAATCGAGCGGGAGCTAACGAGCAGTACTTC
CDR3 protein: CASNENRAGANEQYF
clone size: many
J gene: TRBJ2-7
D gene: TRBD2
V gene: TRBV28

CDR3 DNA: TGCAGTGCTAGGGGCCCACTAGCGGGAGGGGCTACCGGGGAGCTGTTTTTT
CDR3 protein: CSARGPLAGGATGELFF
clone size: NA
J gene: TRBJ2-2
D gene: TRBD2
V gene: TRBV20-1

CDR3 DNA: TGTGCTAGCAGCCGAGACAGGGGCGGCGAGCAGTACTTC
CDR3 protein: CASSRDRGGEQYF
clone size: many
J gene: TRBJ2-7
D gene: TRBD1
V gene: TRBV7-7

CDR3 DNA: TGCGCCAGCAGCTTGGGGTCCAATCAGTTCTTC
CDR3 protein: CASSLGSNQFF
clone size: many
J gene: TRBJ2-1
D gene: NA
V gene: TRBV5-1

CDR3 DNA: TGCAGTGCTAGAGATTTTAACCTGAACACTGAAGCTTTCTTT
CDR3 protein: CSARDFNLNTEAFF
clone size: few
J gene: TRBJ1-1
D gene: NA
V gene: TRBV20-1

CDR3 DNA: TGTGCCAGCCTAGAGGTCCATCTCTCCAGCTCCTACAATGAGCAGTTCTTC
CDR3 protein: CASLEVHLSSSYNEQFF
clone size: few
J gene: TRBJ2-1
D gene: NA
V gene: TRBV19

CDR3 DNA: TGTGCCAGCAGCCCGAGGGGCCCGGGCACTGAAGCTTTCTTT
CDR3 protein: CASSPRGPGTEAFF
clone size: NA
J gene: TRBJ1-1
D gene: NA
V gene: TRBV5-6

CDR3 DNA: TGCAGTGCTATTGAGGGAGTGGGGTCTGGTGAGCAGTACTTC
CDR3 protein: CSAIEGVGSGEQYF
clone size: many
J gene: TRBJ2-7
D gene: NA
V gene: TRBV20-1

CDR3 DNA: TGTGCCGGCCAAGGCGGGGAAGCAGATACGCAGTATTTT
CDR3 protein: CAGQGGEADTQYF
clone size: many
J gene: TRBJ2-3
D gene: NA
V gene: TRBV2

CDR3 DNA: TGTGCCAGCAGTGGGACTAGCGGGACCTTCACAGATACGCAGTATTTT
CDR3 protein: CASSGTSGTFTDTQYF
clone size: NA
J gene: TRBJ2-3
D gene: TRBD2
V gene: TRBV3-1

CDR3 DNA: TGTGCCAGCAGCCGCTGGGACAGGGGGGACTACGAGCAGTACTTC
CDR3 protein: CASSRWDRGDYEQYF
clone size: NA
J gene: TRBJ2-7
D gene: TRBD1
V gene: TRBV3-1

CDR3 DNA: TGCGCCAGCAGTGACCCCCGGGACGGAAACACTGAAGCTTTCTTT
CDR3 protein: CASSDPRDGNTEAFF
clone size: many
J gene: TRBJ1-1
D gene: NA
V gene: TRBV10-1

CDR3 DNA: TGCGCCAGCAGCCAACCTACGGGACAGGGATGGAATGAGCAGTTCTTC
CDR3 protein: CASSQPTGQGWNEQFF
clone size: few
J gene: TRBJ2-1
D gene: TRBD1
V gene: TRBV4-1

CDR3 DNA: TGCGCCAGCAGCCAAGATTATCCGGGGGCCATCGAGCAGTACTTC
CDR3 protein: CASSQDYPGAIEQYF
clone size: NA
J gene: TRBJ2-7
D gene: NA
V gene: TRBV4-3

CDR3 DNA: TGCAGTGCTAGAGATCTAGCGGGAGACACCGGGGAGCTGTTTTTT
CDR3 protein: CSARDLAGDTGELFF
clone size: many
J gene: TRBJ2-2
D gene: TRBD2
V gene: TRBV20-1

CDR3 DNA: TGTGCCATCAGCGCAGGGGAAGGGGCGCAGTATTTT
CDR3 protein: CAISAGEGAQYF
clone size: NA
J gene: TRBJ2-3
D gene: NA
V gene: TRBV10-3

CDR3 DNA: TGTGCCAGCAGCGCCGGACAGGGTGTGGATGAGCAGTTCTTC
CDR3 protein: CASSAGQGVDEQFF
clone size: few
J gene: TRBJ2-1
D gene: TRBD1
V gene: TRBV9

CDR3 DNA: TGCAGTGCCGGAAGCTACAATGAGCAGTTCTTC
CDR3 protein: CSAGSYNEQFF
clone size: many
J gene: TRBJ2-1
D gene: NA
V gene: TRBV20-1